This T cell receptor beta chain was identified in a study of OX40 agonist ivuxolimab in advanced cancers. For context, the study as a whole: Ivuxolimab was an agonistic, fully human IgG2 monoclonal antibody directed against OX40 (CD134), a costimulatory receptor. Intravenous ivuxolimab was administered to patients every 2 weeks at six dose levels: 0.01, 0.1, 0.3, 1.5, 3 and 10 mg/kg. Of the approximately 50 patients in dose escalation, about 20 had hepatocellular carcinoma, roughly 15 had melanoma, 9 had renal cell carcinoma and 9 had head and neck cancer. In the dose-escalation cohort, around four fifths of patients were male, and the mean age was 60 years with a range of about 20 to 80. Prior anti-PD-1, anti-PD-L1 or anti-CTLA-4 therapy was permitted, and checkpoint inhibitors had been received by less than 45% of dose-escalation patients. Partial responses occurred in three dose-escalation patients: two with cutaneous melanoma and one with hepatocellular carcinoma. The point of sequencing TCRbeta in the periphery was to test whether ivuxolimab changed TCR sequence diversity and drove clonal T-cell expansion. The monotherapy dose-escalation portion (N of about 50 patients) of the phase I ivuxolimab trial is reported in the paper. What the work shows at the level of the full study, not this receptor alone: Low levels of normalized T-cell clonal expansion were also seen in some nonresponding patients. At doses of 0.1 to 3.0 mg/kg, clonal expansion of both CD4+ and CD8+ blood T cells was observed from baseline to week 6. In the 0.1-3.0 mg/kg groups, partial responders had among the lowest normalized peripheral clonal expansion, particularly in CD8+ T cells. On average, CD8+ T cells showed more expanded clones than CD4+ T cells after ivuxolimab. Which antigens the clonally expanded peripheral T cells were specific for was not determined.

Points on this clone: Its antigen target is currently unknown. Per-base quality was not reported, and no clone a single base away is much larger than it.

Genomic DNA was extracted from sorted cells for sequencing of the TCRbeta CDR3 region. The immunoSEQ Assay was used to sequence the TCRbeta CDR3 regions. TCRdb took over this immuneACCESS table, retaining in-frame rearrangements with V and J assigned. Such tables are incomplete; in checked studies, under half of the missing clones stem from an unresolved V gene, and the remainder is unexplained. This sample is represented by more than 70,000 clones; approximately 78% of them were singletons. The ten largest account for approximately 5% of the sample. V has 6 bases trimmed and J has 0 bases trimmed; junction bases matching no gene number 4. Based on the germline V gene, the CDR1 and CDR2 sequences are SGHRS and YFSETQ. The CDR3 holds 16 amino acids from the cysteine to the phenylalanine. Only CDR3 DNA is held: 48 bases, read in frame from base 1. The trial excluded patients who had a history of autoimmune disease or who were on systemic immunosuppression. Peripheral blood for TCR sequencing was collected from all dose cohorts at baseline, on cycle 4 day 1, and on cycle 7 day 1. Samples were obtained from an open-label, multicenter, first-in-human phase I dose-escalation trial of ivuxolimab. Adults with locally advanced or metastatic head and neck squamous cell, hepatocellular, melanoma or renal cell carcinoma were enrolled in the trial. Before TCR sequencing, CD4+ T cells and CD8+ T cells were sorted from peripheral blood as separate populations.

The clonotype was recovered from an adult with an advanced solid tumor such as melanoma, head and neck, liver or kidney cancer. Sequences were derived from CD4+ or CD8+ T cells sorted from blood, sampled in a trial of the OX40 agonist ivuxolimab. This chain is built from TRBV5-1 and TRBJ2-1, with 12 middle bases fitting TRBD2. The nucleotide sequence reads TGCGCCAGCAAAACTAGCGGGGGGTCCTCCTACAATGAGCAGTTCTTC. It is translated as CASKTSGGSSYNEQFF.